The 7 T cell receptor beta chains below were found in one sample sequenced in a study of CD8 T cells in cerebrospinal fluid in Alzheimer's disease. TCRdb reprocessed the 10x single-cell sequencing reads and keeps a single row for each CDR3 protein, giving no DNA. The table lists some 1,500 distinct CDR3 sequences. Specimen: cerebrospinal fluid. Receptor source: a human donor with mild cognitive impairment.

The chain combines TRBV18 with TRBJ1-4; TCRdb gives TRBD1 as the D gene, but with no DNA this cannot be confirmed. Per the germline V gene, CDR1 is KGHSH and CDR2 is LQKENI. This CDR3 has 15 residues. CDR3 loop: CASSPPSGAIEKLFF.

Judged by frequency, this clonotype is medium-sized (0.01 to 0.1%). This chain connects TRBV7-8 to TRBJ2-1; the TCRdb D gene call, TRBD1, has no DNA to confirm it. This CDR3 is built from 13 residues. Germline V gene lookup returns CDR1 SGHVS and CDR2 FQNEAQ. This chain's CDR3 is CASSLGTVNEQFF.

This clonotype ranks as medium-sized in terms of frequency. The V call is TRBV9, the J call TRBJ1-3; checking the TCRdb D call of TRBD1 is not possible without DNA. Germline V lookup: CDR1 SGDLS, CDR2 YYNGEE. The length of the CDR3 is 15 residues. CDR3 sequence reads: CASSRTGGIGNTIYF.

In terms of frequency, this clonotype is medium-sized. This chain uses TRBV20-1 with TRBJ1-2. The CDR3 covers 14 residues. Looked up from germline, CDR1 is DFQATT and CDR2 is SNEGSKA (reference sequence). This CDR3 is CSAPNQMAAGGYTF.

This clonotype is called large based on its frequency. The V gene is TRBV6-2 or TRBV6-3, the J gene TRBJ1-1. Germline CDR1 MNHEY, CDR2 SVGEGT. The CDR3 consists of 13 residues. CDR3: CASSRLQNTEAFF.

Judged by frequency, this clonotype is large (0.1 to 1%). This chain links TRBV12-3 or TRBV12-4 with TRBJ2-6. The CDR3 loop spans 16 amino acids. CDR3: CASSFPETSGANVLTF.

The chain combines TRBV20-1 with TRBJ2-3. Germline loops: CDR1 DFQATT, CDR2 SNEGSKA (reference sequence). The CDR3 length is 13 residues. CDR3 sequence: CSVYRASTDTQYF.